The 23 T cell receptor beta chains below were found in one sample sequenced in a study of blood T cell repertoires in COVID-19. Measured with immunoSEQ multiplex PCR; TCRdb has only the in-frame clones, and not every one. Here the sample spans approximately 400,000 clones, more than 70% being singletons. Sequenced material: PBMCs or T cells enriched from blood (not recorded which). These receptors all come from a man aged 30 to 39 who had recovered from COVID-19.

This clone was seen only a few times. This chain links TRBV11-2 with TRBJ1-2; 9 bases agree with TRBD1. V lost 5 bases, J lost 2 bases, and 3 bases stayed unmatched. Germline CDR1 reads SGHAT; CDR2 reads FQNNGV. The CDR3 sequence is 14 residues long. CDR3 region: CASSPGTGNYGYTF. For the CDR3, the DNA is TGTGCCAGCAGCCCCGGGACAGGGAACTATGGCTACACCTTC.

The CDR3 DNA sequence: TGTGCCAGCAGCCCGGGAGAGGGTGAGCAGTTCTTC. Protein product: CASSPGEGEQFF. The V call is TRBV9, the J call TRBJ2-1, with D possibly TRBD2 on 6 matching bases. The CDR3 runs 12 residues. Trimming shortened V by 4 bases and J by 9 bases, and 11 bases separated the two germline ends. Germline V gene data show CDR1 as SGDLS and CDR2 as YYNGEE. The full variable domain, rest sourced from reference TRBV9 and TRBJ2-1, is DSGVTQTPKHLITATGQRVTLRCSPRSGDLSVYWYQQSLDQGLQFLIQYYNGEERAKGNILERFSAQQFPDLHSELNLSSLELGDSALYFCASSPGEGEQFFGPGTRLTVL.

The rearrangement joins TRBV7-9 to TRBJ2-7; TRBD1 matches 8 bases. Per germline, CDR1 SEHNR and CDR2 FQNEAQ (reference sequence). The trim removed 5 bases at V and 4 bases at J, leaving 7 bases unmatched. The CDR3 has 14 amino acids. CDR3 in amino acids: CASSEPGQDYEQYF. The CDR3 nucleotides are TGTGCCAGCAGCGAACCGGGACAGGATTACGAGCAGTACTTC.

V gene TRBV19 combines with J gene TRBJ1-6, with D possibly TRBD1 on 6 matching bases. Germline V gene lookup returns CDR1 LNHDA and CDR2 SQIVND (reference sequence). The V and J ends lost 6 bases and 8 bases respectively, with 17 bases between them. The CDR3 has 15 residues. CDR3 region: CASSRPDRDYSPLHF. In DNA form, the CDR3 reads TGTGCCAGTAGCCGCCCGGACAGAGATTATTCACCCCTCCACTTT.

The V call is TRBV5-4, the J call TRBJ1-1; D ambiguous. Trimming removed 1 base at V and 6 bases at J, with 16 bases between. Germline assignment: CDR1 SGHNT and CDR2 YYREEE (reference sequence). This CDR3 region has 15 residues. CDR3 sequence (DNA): TGTGCCAGCAGCTTGTTAAGAGAAAAGAGCGCTGAAGCTTTCTTT. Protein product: CASSLLREKSAEAFF.

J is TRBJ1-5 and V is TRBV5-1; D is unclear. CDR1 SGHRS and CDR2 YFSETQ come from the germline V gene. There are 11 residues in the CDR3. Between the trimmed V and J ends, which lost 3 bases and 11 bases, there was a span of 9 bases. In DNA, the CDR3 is TGCGCCAGCAGCTCTCCAGATTCCCAGCATTTT. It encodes CASSSPDSQHF.

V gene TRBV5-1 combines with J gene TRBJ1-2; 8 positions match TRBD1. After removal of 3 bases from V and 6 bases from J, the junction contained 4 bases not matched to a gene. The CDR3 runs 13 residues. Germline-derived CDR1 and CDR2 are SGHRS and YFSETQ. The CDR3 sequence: CASSSGQADGYTF. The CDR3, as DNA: TGCGCCAGCAGCTCGGGACAGGCGGATGGCTACACCTTC. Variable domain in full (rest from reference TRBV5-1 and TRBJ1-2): KAGVTQTPRYLIKTRGQQVTLSCSPISGHRSVSWYQQTPGQGLQFLFEYFSETQRNKGNFPGRFSGRQFSNSRSEMNVSTLELGDSALYLCASSSGQADGYTFGSGTRLTVV.

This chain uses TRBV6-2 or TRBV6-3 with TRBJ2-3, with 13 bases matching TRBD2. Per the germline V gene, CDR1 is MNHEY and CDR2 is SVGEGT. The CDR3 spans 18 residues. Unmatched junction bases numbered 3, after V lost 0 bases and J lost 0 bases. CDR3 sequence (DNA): TGTGCCAGCAGTTACTCGACTAGCGGGGGGACTAGCACAGATACGCAGTATTTT. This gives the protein CASSYSTSGGTSTDTQYF.

CDR3 region: CASSQDWRDLKDTQYF. DNA for the CDR3: TGCGCCAGCAGCCAAGATTGGAGGGACCTCAAGGATACGCAGTATTTT. The V gene is TRBV4-3, the J gene TRBJ2-3; a weak D match, TRBD2 (6 bases). The germline V gene encodes CDR1 LGHNA and CDR2 YSLEER. This CDR3 contains 16 residues. V lost 0 bases to trimming and J lost 6 bases, with 16 bases between them.

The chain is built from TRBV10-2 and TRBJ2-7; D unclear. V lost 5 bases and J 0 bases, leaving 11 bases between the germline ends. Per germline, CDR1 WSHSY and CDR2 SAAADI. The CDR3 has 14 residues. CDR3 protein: CASSTTLTSYEQYF. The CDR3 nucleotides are TGCGCCAGCAGTACGACACTTACCTCCTACGAGCAGTACTTC.

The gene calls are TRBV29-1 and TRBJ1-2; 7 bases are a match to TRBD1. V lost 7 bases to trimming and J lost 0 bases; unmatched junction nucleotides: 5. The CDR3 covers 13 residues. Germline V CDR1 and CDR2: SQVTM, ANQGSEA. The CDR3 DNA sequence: TGCAGCGCCAGACAGGGAGCTAACTATGGCTACACCTTC. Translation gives CSARQGANYGYTF.

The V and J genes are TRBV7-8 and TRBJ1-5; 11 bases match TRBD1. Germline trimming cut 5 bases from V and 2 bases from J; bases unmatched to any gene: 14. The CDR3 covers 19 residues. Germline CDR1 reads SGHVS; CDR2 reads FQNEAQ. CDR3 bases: TGTGCCAGCAGCCCCGGGACAGGGGGTGGGTCATATGGCAATCAGCCCCAGCATTTT. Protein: CASSPGTGGGSYGNQPQHF.

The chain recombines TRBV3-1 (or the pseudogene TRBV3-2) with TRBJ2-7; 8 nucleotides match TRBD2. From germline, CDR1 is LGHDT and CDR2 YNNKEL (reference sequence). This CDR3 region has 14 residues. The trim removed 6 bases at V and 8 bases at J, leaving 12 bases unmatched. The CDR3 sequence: CASSRSGEEWKQYF. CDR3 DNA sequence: TGTGCCAGCAGTCGTAGCGGGGAGGAATGGAAGCAGTACTTC.

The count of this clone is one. CDR3 coding DNA: TGTGCCAGCAGCTTAGCTCGGGTCAGTACGCGCTCTGGAAACACCATATATTTT. This translates into CASSLARVSTRSGNTIYF. V and J are TRBV7-8 and TRBJ1-3; no firm D call. Germline lookup yields CDR1 SGHVS and CDR2 FQNEAQ. This CDR3 has 18 residues. The V and J ends lost 0 bases and 0 bases respectively, with 15 bases between them.

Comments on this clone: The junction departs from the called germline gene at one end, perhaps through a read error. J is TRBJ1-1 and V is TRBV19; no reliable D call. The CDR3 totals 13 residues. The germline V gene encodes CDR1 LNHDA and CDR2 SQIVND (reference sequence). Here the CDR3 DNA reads TGTGCCAGTAGTCTAGAAGGGAGCCCTGAAGCTTTCTTT. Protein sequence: CASSLEGSPEAFF.

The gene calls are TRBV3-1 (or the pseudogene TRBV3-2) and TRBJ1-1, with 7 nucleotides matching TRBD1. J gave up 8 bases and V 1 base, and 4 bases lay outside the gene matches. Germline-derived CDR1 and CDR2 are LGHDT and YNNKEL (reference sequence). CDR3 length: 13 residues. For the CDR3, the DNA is TGTGCCAGCAGCCAAGGGCTGGACAGGGAAGCTTTCTTT. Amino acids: CASSQGLDREAFF.

The CDR3 DNA reads TGTGCCAGCGCCGGGACAGACAATGAGCAGTTCTTC. Encoded protein: CASAGTDNEQFF. The rearrangement uses TRBV12-3 or TRBV12-4 and TRBJ2-1; 7 nucleotides line up with TRBD1. J was trimmed by 5 bases and V by 8 bases; bases with no gene match: 3. The CDR3 is 12 amino acids.

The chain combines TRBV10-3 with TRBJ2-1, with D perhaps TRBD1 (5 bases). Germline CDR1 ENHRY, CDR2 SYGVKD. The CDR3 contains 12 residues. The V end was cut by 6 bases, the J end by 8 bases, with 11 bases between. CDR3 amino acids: CAIRVLGDEQFF. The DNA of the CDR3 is TGTGCCATCAGGGTGCTAGGGGATGAGCAGTTCTTC.

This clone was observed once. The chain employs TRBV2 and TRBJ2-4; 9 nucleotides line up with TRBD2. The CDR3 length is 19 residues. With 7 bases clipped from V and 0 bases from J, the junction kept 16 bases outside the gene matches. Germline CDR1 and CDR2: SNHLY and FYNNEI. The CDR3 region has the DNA TGTGCCAGCACTAGGCGGGAGGGAGCCCCCCACCTAGCCAAAAACATTCAGTACTTC. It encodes CASTRREGAPHLAKNIQYF.

CDR3 in DNA: TGTGCCAGCAGCCATCAGGGGCTAAGCAATCAGCCCCAGCATTTT. Encoded protein: CASSHQGLSNQPQHF. V usage is TRBV3-1 (or the pseudogene TRBV3-2) and J usage is TRBJ1-5; D might be TRBD1 (6 bases). Trimming took off 3 bases at V and 1 base at J, with 10 bases between the two ends. Germline lookup yields CDR1 LGHDT and CDR2 YNNKEL (reference sequence). The CDR3 is 15 amino acids.

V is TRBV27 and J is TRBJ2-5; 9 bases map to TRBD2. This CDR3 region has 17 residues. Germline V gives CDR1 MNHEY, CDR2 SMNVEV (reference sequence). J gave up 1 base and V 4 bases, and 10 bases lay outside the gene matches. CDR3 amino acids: CASSSLSGGTFQETQYF. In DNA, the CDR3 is TGTGCCAGCAGTTCTCTGAGCGGGGGGACCTTCCAAGAGACCCAGTACTTC.

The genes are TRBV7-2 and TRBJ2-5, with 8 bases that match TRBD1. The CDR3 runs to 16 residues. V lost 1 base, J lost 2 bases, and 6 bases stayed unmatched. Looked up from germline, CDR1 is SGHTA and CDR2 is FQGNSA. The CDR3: CASSLDLWDRQETQYF. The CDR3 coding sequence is TGTGCCAGCAGCTTAGATCTCTGGGACAGGCAAGAGACCCAGTACTTC. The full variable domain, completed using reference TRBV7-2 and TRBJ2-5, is GAGVSQSPSNKVTEKGKDVELRCDPISGHTALYWYRQSLGQGLEFLIYFQGNSAPDKSGLPSDRFSAERTGGSVSTLTIQRTQQEDSAVYLCASSLDLWDRQETQYFGPGTRLLVL.

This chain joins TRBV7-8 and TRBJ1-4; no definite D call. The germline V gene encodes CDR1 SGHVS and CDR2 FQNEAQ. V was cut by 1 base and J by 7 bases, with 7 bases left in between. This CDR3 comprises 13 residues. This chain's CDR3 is CASSLVRAEKLFF. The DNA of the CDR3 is TGTGCCAGCAGCTTAGTGAGGGCTGAAAAACTGTTTTTT. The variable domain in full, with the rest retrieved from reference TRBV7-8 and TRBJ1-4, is GAGVSQSPRYKVAKRGQDVALRCDPISGHVSLFWYQQALGQGPEFLTYFQNEAQLDKSGLPSDRFFAERPEGSVSTLKIQRTQQEDSAVYLCASSLVRAEKLFFGSGTQLSVL.